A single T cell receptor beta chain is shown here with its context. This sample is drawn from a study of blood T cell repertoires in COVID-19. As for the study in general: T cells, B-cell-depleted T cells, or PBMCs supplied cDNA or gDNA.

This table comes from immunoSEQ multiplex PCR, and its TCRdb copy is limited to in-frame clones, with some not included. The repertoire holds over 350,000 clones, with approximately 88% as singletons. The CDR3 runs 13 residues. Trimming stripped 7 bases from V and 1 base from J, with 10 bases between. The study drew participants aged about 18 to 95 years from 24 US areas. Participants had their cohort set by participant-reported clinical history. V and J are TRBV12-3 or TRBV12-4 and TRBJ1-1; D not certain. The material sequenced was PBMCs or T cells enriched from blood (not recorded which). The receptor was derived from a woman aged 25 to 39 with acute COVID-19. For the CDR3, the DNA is TGTGCCAGCAACTATGGAGGGAACACTGAAGCTTTCTTT. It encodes CASNYGGNTEAFF.